Below, 16 T cell receptor beta chains from the same sample are listed, as sequenced in a study of spatial heterogeneity in lung cancer. This sample's time point: sample taken at primary tumor resection. Unsorted tumor, nontumor lung tissue or cryopreserved PBMC supplied the whole RNA. TCRdb reprocessed the 5' RACE reads with MiXCR, giving one entry per CDR3 protein. The sample holds about 27,000 distinct CDR3 sequences, 5.5% to 8.5% seen once. The source was PBMCs, collected at surgery. These receptors were taken from a male donor with early-stage non-small cell lung cancer.

This clonotype was observed many times. The chain combines TRBV5-5 with TRBJ2-3, with unresolved D. The CDR3 spans 14 residues. Per germline, CDR1 SGHKS and CDR2 YYEKEE (reference sequence). V was trimmed by 5 bases and J by 3 bases, leaving 13 bases between them. The CDR3 reads CASSLIGFTDTQYF. CDR3 coding DNA: TGTGCCAGCAGTTTAATAGGGTTTACAGATACGCAGTATTTT.

In its sample, this clonotype was seen many times. The DNA for the CDR3 is TGCGCCAGCAGCTTGTTGACAGGGGATTCACCCCTCCACTTT. It specifies CASSLLTGDSPLHF. This sequence joins TRBV5-1 and TRBJ1-6; 8 nucleotides align to TRBD1. The CDR3 has 14 residues. Germline V gene data show CDR1 as SGHRS and CDR2 as YFSETQ. The V and J ends lost 1 base and 8 bases, in that order; junction bases with no gene match: 2. Combining the CDR3 with reference TRBV5-1 and TRBJ1-6 gives the whole variable domain KAGVTQTPRYLIKTRGQQVTLSCSPISGHRSVSWYQQTPGQGLQFLFEYFSETQRNKGNFPGRFSGRQFSNSRSEMNVSTLELGDSALYLCASSLLTGDSPLHFGNGTRLTVT.

This clonotype was counted a few times. The chain carries TRBV7-2 and TRBJ2-1; the match to TRBD2 covers 15 bases. Germline CDR1 and CDR2: SGHTA and FQGNSA. The V gene end was trimmed by 5 bases and the J gene end by 13 bases; junction bases not matched to a gene: 6. CDR3 length equals 14 residues. The DNA of the CDR3 is TGTGCCAGCAGCCCCGGACTAGCGGGGGGGCGCCAGTTCTTC. It is translated as CASSPGLAGGRQFF.

In this sample, this clonotype turned up many times. The chain recombines TRBV28 with TRBJ2-1; possible D gene TRBD2, 6 bases. The CDR3 length is 13 residues. Germline values: CDR1 MDHEN, CDR2 SYDVKM. The germline V and J ends were trimmed by 6 bases and 10 bases, with 16 bases remaining between them. The CDR3 sequence is CASSPGTEGEQFF. CDR3 DNA sequence: TGTGCCAGCAGCCCAGGGACTGAGGGGGAGCAGTTCTTC.

The gene calls are TRBV19 and TRBJ1-5; TRBD1 matches at 9 bases. The junction had 11 bases not matched to a gene; V was cut back by 5 bases and J by 6 bases. Germline lookup yields CDR1 LNHDA and CDR2 SQIVND (reference sequence). The CDR3 covers 16 residues. CDR3 region: CASSPGQGVGGQPQHF. The CDR3 DNA follows: TGTGCCAGTAGTCCGGGACAGGGTGTAGGTGGTCAGCCCCAGCATTTT. The full variable domain, its missing parts supplied by reference TRBV19 and TRBJ1-5, is DGGITQSPKYLFRKEGQNVTLSCEQNLNHDAMYWYRQDPGQGLRLIYYSQIVNDFQKGDIAEGYSVSREKKESFPLTVTSAQKNPTAFYLCASSPGQGVGGQPQHFGDGTRLSIL.

This clonotype showed up many times. This rearrangement joins TRBV2 to TRBJ1-2; D unresolved. Germline-derived CDR1 and CDR2 are SNHLY and FYNNEI. Trimming pared 4 bases from V and 0 bases from J, leaving 9 bases between. This CDR3 spans 14 amino acids. The CDR3: CASSGGTANYGYTF. The CDR3 DNA sequence: TGTGCCAGCAGTGGTGGCACAGCTAACTATGGCTACACCTTC.

This clonotype was counted at least ten times. This sequence joins TRBV9 and TRBJ1-2, with 7 bases identical to TRBD1. This CDR3 is 15 amino acids long. Trimming took 3 bases from V and 7 from J; bases not matched to a gene: 12. The germline CDR1 and CDR2 sequences are SGDLS and YYNGEE. DNA for the CDR3: TGTGCCAGCAGCGCTAGACAGGGACAGAGGGTTGGCTACACCTTC. It codes for CASSARQGQRVGYTF. Together with reference TRBV9 and TRBJ1-2, the CDR3 gives the full variable domain: DSGVTQTPKHLITATGQRVTLRCSPRSGDLSVYWYQQSLDQGLQFLIQYYNGEERAKGNILERFSAQQFPDLHSELNLSSLELGDSALYFCASSARQGQRVGYTFGSGTRLTVV.

The chain uses TRBV5-5 and TRBJ1-1; no definite D call. CDR3 size: 13 residues. Deletions cut 0 bases from V and 7 bases from J, with 10 bases between. CDR1 and CDR2 from the germline V gene are SGHKS and YYEKEE (reference sequence). CDR3 sequence reads: CASSLVTGVEAFF. For the CDR3, the DNA is TGTGCCAGCAGCTTGGTAACCGGTGTTGAAGCTTTCTTT. Based on the CDR3 plus reference TRBV5-5 and TRBJ1-1, the full variable domain is DAGVTQSPTHLIKTRGQQVTLRCSPISGHKSVSWYQQVLGQGPQFIFQYYEKEERGRGNFPDRFSARQFPNYSSELNVNALLLGDSALYLCASSLVTGVEAFFGQGTRLTVV.

This clonotype has more than one count but fewer than ten. V is TRBV28 and J is TRBJ1-6, with D uncertain. V was clipped by 5 bases and J by 10 bases, with 18 bases between them. The CDR3 runs to 15 residues. Germline lookup yields CDR1 MDHEN and CDR2 SYDVKM. The CDR3 spells CASSKEDGLVSPLHF. CDR3 coding DNA: TGTGCCAGCAGTAAGGAGGACGGGTTGGTCTCACCCCTCCACTTT.

This clonotype is classed as medium-sized (0.01 to 0.1%). The chain carries TRBV5-6 and TRBJ2-3; D not certain. There are 14 residues in the CDR3. CDR1 is SGHDT and CDR2 is YYEEEE in the germline V gene. Trimming stripped 5 bases from V and 5 bases from J, with 15 bases between. CDR3: CASRPPGVGDTQYF. The CDR3 nucleotides are TGTGCCAGCAGGCCCCCAGGCGTTGGAGATACGCAGTATTTT.

This clonotype was seen only a few times. This rearrangement joins TRBV2 to TRBJ2-1, with D possibly TRBD1 on 5 matching bases. Trimming cost V 7 bases and J 10 bases, with 14 bases left between them. The CDR3 covers 12 residues. Per the germline V gene, CDR1 is SNHLY and CDR2 is FYNNEI. The CDR3, as DNA: TGTGCCAGCACCTGGACATCATGGGAGCAGTTCTTC. Translating gives CASTWTSWEQFF.

This clonotype appeared many times. The V and J genes are TRBV5-1 and TRBJ1-3; the D is unclear. The germline V gene has CDR1 SGHRS and CDR2 YFSETQ. Trimming left V 0 bases short and J 1 base short, with 17 bases between. The CDR3 loop spans 18 amino acids. CDR3 coding DNA: TGCGCCAGCAGCTTGGCCGTCCTGGCTGCCGGATCTGGAAACACCATATATTTT. Translating it yields CASSLAVLAAGSGNTIYF.

This clonotype was observed a few times. The V and J genes are TRBV7-9 and TRBJ2-3; the D is unclear. V was trimmed by 5 bases and J by 4 bases, leaving 16 bases between them. Germline CDR1 SEHNR, CDR2 FQNEAQ (reference sequence). The CDR3 spans 15 residues. CDR3 bases: TGTGCCAGCAGCCCCAAAAGACGACATTCAGATACGCAGTATTTT. Its protein product is CASSPKRRHSDTQYF.

The genes are TRBV6-1 and TRBJ1-5; D may be TRBD1 (6 bases). The length of the CDR3 is 14 residues. V lost 6 bases, J lost 2 bases, and 11 bases lay in between. Germline V gives CDR1 MNHNS, CDR2 SASEGT. CDR3 nucleotide sequence: TGTGCCAGCAGGAGGGACAATGGCAATCAGCCCCAGCATTTT. As protein: CASRRDNGNQPQHF.

This clonotype was picked up many times. The chain uses TRBV6-5 and TRBJ2-7, with a weak D call TRBD2 (5 bases). The CDR3 extends over 15 amino acids. Germline CDR1 is MNHEY and CDR2 is SVGAGI. The V gene lost 0 bases and the J gene lost 6 bases, with 15 bases spanning the gap. The CDR3 sequence is CASSYSIGKAGEQYF. Here the CDR3 DNA reads TGTGCCAGCAGTTACTCGATCGGAAAGGCGGGCGAGCAGTACTTC.

This clonotype was recorded at least ten times. V is TRBV12-3 or TRBV12-4 and J is TRBJ1-1; unclear D gene. This CDR3 region has 12 residues. Trimming took off 7 bases at V and 7 bases at J, with 13 bases between the two ends. DNA for the CDR3: TGTGCCAGCACCGGAGAAGATAATGAAGCTTTCTTT. Translation: CASTGEDNEAFF.